This T cell receptor (beta chain) is drawn from a study of cytomegalovirus exposure and HLA in healthy donors. Primers: 60 Vbeta forward and 13 Jbeta reverse. TCRdb's table, derived via immunoSEQ multiplex PCR, lists solely in-frame clones and lacks some. The sample lists 250,000 to 350,000 clones; 86% were seen once. The CDR3 has 17 residues. The germline V gene encodes CDR1 SGHTA and CDR2 FQGTGA. After removal of 1 base from V and 8 bases from J, the junction contained 13 bases not matched to a gene. The gene calls are TRBV7-3 and TRBJ1-2, with 10 bases fitting TRBD1. Sequencing was carried out using PBMCs. The receptor comes from a man aged 40-50 years in good health and CMV-seropositive. The CDR3 coding sequence is TGTGCCAGCAGCTTAAGGGGGGGGACAGGGGCCTCGGGAGGCTACACCTTC. Translating gives CASSLRGGTGASGGYTF.